This T cell receptor beta chain was recovered during a study of OX40 agonist ivuxolimab in advanced cancers. The CDR3 is made up of 17 amino acids. V lost 0 bases to trimming and J lost 11 bases; unmatched junction nucleotides: 18. Germline V CDR1 and CDR2: MGHRA, YSYEKL. Generated by immunoSEQ multiplex PCR, the TCRdb table keeps only in-frame clones and is missing some. The data contain about 58,000 clones, around 83% of them singletons. V and J are TRBV4-1 and TRBJ1-2; 7 bases agree with TRBD1. Specimen: CD4+ or CD8+ T cells sorted from blood, collected in a trial of the OX40 agonist ivuxolimab. This sequence was found in an adult with an advanced solid tumor such as melanoma, head and neck, liver or kidney cancer. The CDR3 coding sequence is TGCGCCAGCAGCCAAGAGGAGGGGACAGTGGGACTGCTGGGGTACACCTTC. The encoded protein is CASSQEEGTVGLLGYTF.